This TCR beta chain was captured by sequencing in a study of patients and donors after allogeneic stem cell transplantation. This CDR3 is 14 amino acids long. Trimming took off 8 bases at V and 4 bases at J, with 17 bases between the two ends. The table lists this clonotype with a few counts. TCRdb re-analysed the RT-PCR reads in MiXCR, keeping a single row per CDR3 protein. The sample holds 85,000 to 90,000 distinct CDR3 sequences, 45% to 50% seen once. The chain carries TRBV12-3 or TRBV12-4 and TRBJ1-1, with D possibly TRBD1 on 5 matching bases. The sequence was collected from a human donor who was either an allogeneic HSCT recipient or a stem cell or donor lymphocyte infusion donor (not recorded which). It is not recorded whose cells these are; they may come from a transplant donor. The sequenced sample was blood, either unsorted or a sorted T cell fraction (not recorded which). CDR3 DNA sequence: TGTGCCAGCGTCCTCCTGGGGGGGGGCACTGAAGCTTTCTTT. Translating gives CASVLLGGGTEAFF.